This T cell receptor (beta chain) was captured in a study of shared clonotypes between healthy human individuals. Study-wide background: Each donor's CD4 naive and CD4 memory cells filled three plates apiece, CD8 naive two, and CD8 memory one.

Germline loops: CDR1 SGDLS, CDR2 YYNGEE. Trimming pared 2 bases from V and 2 bases from J, leaving 10 bases between. The CDR3 runs 14 residues. The assay ran at deep level. The DNA input per sorted-subset replicate PCR was 200 ng, corresponding to around 30,000 T cell genomes. Profiled with immunoSEQ multiplex PCR; TCRdb holds only in-frame clones, not every one. The sample lists over 1.5 million clones, nearly 99% seen once, with around 0.45% in the top ten. The chain carries TRBV9 and TRBJ2-5, with D hard to call. The receptor was isolated from a man aged 25 to 40 in good health. Material: naive CD4+ T cells sorted from blood. Subset described: CD45RA+ positively selected. The CDR3: CASSVGFGQETQYF. DNA of the CDR3: TGTGCCAGCAGCGTCGGGTTCGGTCAAGAGACCCAGTACTTC. Full variable domain (remainder filled in from reference TRBV9 and TRBJ2-5): DSGVTQTPKHLITATGQRVTLRCSPRSGDLSVYWYQQSLDQGLQFLIQYYNGEERAKGNILERFSAQQFPDLHSELNLSSLELGDSALYFCASSVGFGQETQYFGPGTRLLVL.